These 32 T cell receptor beta chains were all obtained from the same sample, sequenced in a study of T cell repertoires in Merkel cell carcinoma. The table came from immunoSEQ multiplex PCR; TCRdb's copy has only in-frame clones and leaves some out. The data contain about 15,000 clones, 76% of them seen just once; the ten biggest clones take up more than 15%. The source material was tumor tissue. The origin of the receptors is an adult with Merkel cell carcinoma.

In this sample, this clone turned up a few times. The chain uses TRBV28 and TRBJ2-1; perhaps TRBD2 as D (6 bases). The V and J ends lost 9 bases and 10 bases respectively, with 16 bases between them. The CDR3 totals 12 residues. Germline V gene data show CDR1 as MDHEN and CDR2 as SYDVKM. The CDR3 DNA reads as TGTGCCAGTATGCTCCCGGGACTCGAGCAGTTCTTC. Its protein is CASMLPGLEQFF.

This sequence joins TRBV6-5 and TRBJ1-2; possible D gene TRBD1, 6 bases. Trimming left V 2 bases short and J 8 bases short, with 21 bases between. This CDR3 region has 16 residues. CDR1 and CDR2 from the germline V gene are MNHEY and SVGAGI. CDR3 DNA sequence: TGTGCCAGCAGTTACCTTCGGACAGCCTCCCCTGGAGGCTACACCTTC. It translates to CASSYLRTASPGGYTF.

This chain links TRBV7-9 with TRBJ1-1, with no clear D. The CDR3 extends over 14 amino acids. Trimming took off 5 bases at V and 1 base at J, with 11 bases between the two ends. Germline CDR1 reads SEHNR; CDR2 reads FQNEAQ (reference sequence). The CDR3 DNA sequence: TGTGCCAGCAGCCCGTCGAGGGAGAACACTGAAGCTTTCTTT. This gives the protein CASSPSRENTEAFF. The full variable domain, with the rest looked up from reference TRBV7-9 and TRBJ1-1, is DTGVSQNPRHKITKRGQNVTFRCDPISEHNRLYWYRQTLGQGPEFLTYFQNEAQLEKSRLLSDRFSAERPKGSFSTLEIQRTEQGDSAMYLCASSPSRENTEAFFGQGTRLTVV.

This clone was recorded only once. This chain connects TRBV25-1 to TRBJ1-3; 12 bases match TRBD1. The CDR3 sequence is 17 residues long. Germline CDR1 and CDR2: MGHDK and SYGVNS. Trimming removed 1 base from V and 5 bases from J; junction bases left unmatched: 6. In DNA form, the CDR3 reads TGTGCCAGCAGTGAATGGGGGGACAGGGGGCTGAGAAACACCATATATTTT. Protein sequence: CASSEWGDRGLRNTIYF.

The chain is built from TRBV10-3 and TRBJ1-4, with 8 bases identical to TRBD1. Germline CDR1 is ENHRY and CDR2 is SYGVKD. The CDR3 is made up of 14 amino acids. V trimming: 3 bases; J trimming: 6 bases; junction bases outside the gene matches: 3. The CDR3 region has the DNA TGTGCCATCAGTGACAGGGGGCAGGATGAAAAACTGTTTTTT. Its protein product is CAISDRGQDEKLFF.

The chain joins TRBV5-1 to TRBJ1-5; D perhaps matches TRBD1 (5 bases). Germline loops: CDR1 SGHRS, CDR2 YFSETQ. The CDR3 is 15 amino acids. The ends were cut back, 4 bases at V and 2 bases at J, with 13 bases in the middle. The CDR3: CASSPQGIGNQPQHF. The CDR3 DNA sequence: TGCGCCAGCAGCCCGCAGGGCATAGGCAATCAGCCCCAGCATTTT.

The rearrangement links TRBV15 to TRBJ1-5, with D possibly matching TRBD1 (5 bases). CDR3 length equals 14 residues. V lost 0 bases, J lost 8 bases, and 11 bases lay in between. Germline values: CDR1 LNHNV, CDR2 YYDKDF (reference sequence). CDR3 sequence: CATSRDQGGEPQHF. The CDR3 bases are TGTGCCACCAGCAGAGATCAGGGAGGGGAGCCCCAGCATTTT.

The V and J genes are TRBV3-1 (or the pseudogene TRBV3-2) and TRBJ1-2, with D tentatively TRBD1 (5 bases). V was shortened by 4 bases and J by 6 bases, with 15 bases between the two germline ends. The germline gives CDR1 LGHDT, CDR2 YNNKEL (reference sequence). The length of the CDR3 is 14 residues. CDR3 residues: CASSPSGGMNGYTF. As DNA, the CDR3 is TGTGCCAGCAGCCCATCGGGGGGAATGAATGGCTACACCTTC.

The chain is built from TRBV9 and TRBJ1-3; TRBD1 agrees at 7 bases. V shed 3 bases, J shed 2 bases, and the junction held 8 bases outside the gene matches. Germline CDR1 SGDLS, CDR2 YYNGEE. This CDR3 comprises 16 residues. This CDR3 reads CASSANRGITGNTIYF. Here the CDR3 DNA reads TGTGCCAGCAGCGCCAACAGGGGTATCACTGGAAACACCATATATTTT.

The gene calls are TRBV27 and TRBJ2-7; no reliable D call. The CDR3 has 13 amino acids. Trimming pared 3 bases from V and 4 bases from J, leaving 10 bases between. Germline values: CDR1 MNHEY, CDR2 SMNVEV (reference sequence). The CDR3 coding sequence is TGTGCCAGCAGTTTGAGGTGGCAGTACGAGCAGTACTTC. This sequence encodes CASSLRWQYEQYF.

This clone was recorded a few times. J is TRBJ1-1 and V is TRBV7-6; TRBD1 matches 8 bases. In germline, CDR1 is SGHVS, CDR2 FNYEAQ. Unmatched junction bases numbered 3, after V lost 8 bases and J lost 1 base. The CDR3 is made up of 13 amino acids. CDR3: CASSGQENTEAFF. As DNA, the CDR3 is TGTGCCAGCTCGGGACAGGAGAACACTGAAGCTTTCTTT.

The V call is TRBV27, the J call TRBJ1-1, with D possibly being TRBD1 (6 bases). The CDR3 loop spans 16 amino acids. Per the germline V gene, CDR1 is MNHEY and CDR2 is SMNVEV (reference sequence). V shed 2 bases and J shed 4 bases, with 17 bases lying between them. CDR3 region: CASSLNRAKGSTEAFF. The DNA for the CDR3 is TGTGCCAGCAGTTTAAACAGGGCCAAGGGGAGCACTGAAGCTTTCTTT.

The gene calls are TRBV12-3 or TRBV12-4 and TRBJ2-7; D ambiguous. Trimming removed 5 bases at V and 3 bases at J, with 8 bases between. The CDR3 runs 12 residues. The CDR3 coding sequence is TGTGCCAGCAGTGGGATTTACTACGAGCAGTACTTC. This encodes CASSGIYYEQYF.

CDR3 in DNA: TGTGCCAGCAGCTTGTCATCGTCCTACAATGAGCAGTTCTTC. Encoded protein: CASSLSSSYNEQFF. The chain recombines TRBV5-5 with TRBJ2-1; D unresolved. Germline lookup yields CDR1 SGHKS and CDR2 YYEKEE (reference sequence). The CDR3 contains 14 residues. The germline V and J ends were trimmed by 1 base and 1 base, with 6 bases remaining between them. Filled out from reference TRBV5-5 and TRBJ2-1, the complete variable domain reads DAGVTQSPTHLIKTRGQQVTLRCSPISGHKSVSWYQQVLGQGPQFIFQYYEKEERGRGNFPDRFSARQFPNYSSELNVNALLLGDSALYLCASSLSSSYNEQFFGPGTRLTVL.

DNA of the CDR3: TGTGCCATCAGCGACCCAGGGATGGGCACTGAAGCTTTCTTT. The encoded protein is CAISDPGMGTEAFF. This chain connects TRBV10-3 to TRBJ1-1, with D maybe TRBD1 (5 bases). Trimming took off 6 bases at V and 4 bases at J, with 15 bases between the two ends. Per germline, CDR1 ENHRY and CDR2 SYGVKD. The CDR3 runs 14 residues.

This clone turned up a few times. V gene TRBV19 combines with J gene TRBJ1-5; D unclear. Germline V gives CDR1 LNHDA, CDR2 SQIVND (reference sequence). There are 14 residues in the CDR3. Trimming removed 4 bases from V and 1 base from J, with 8 bases in between. The CDR3 loop reads CASSRPQSNQPQHF. The CDR3 DNA follows: TGTGCCAGTAGTAGGCCCCAGAGCAATCAGCCCCAGCATTTT.

This clone was picked up one time. In DNA, the CDR3 is TGCGCCAGTTTGGGAGGGGATGAGCAGTTCTTC. Amino acid sequence: CASLGGDEQFF. The chain employs TRBV5-1 and TRBJ2-1; 7 nucleotides agree with TRBD2. V dropped 8 bases and J dropped 8; count of bases not matched to a gene: 4. Germline V lookup: CDR1 SGHRS, CDR2 YFSETQ. This CDR3 has 11 residues.

The chain has TRBV4-1 and TRBJ2-1; the match to TRBD1 covers 8 bases. The CDR3 is 14 residues long. The germline CDR1 and CDR2 sequences are MGHRA and YSYEKL. V shed 2 bases and J 6 bases; nucleotides not matched to a gene: 3. CDR3 sequence reads: CASSQLRGLNEQFF. The DNA for the CDR3 is TGCGCCAGCAGCCAACTCAGGGGGCTCAATGAGCAGTTCTTC.

The chain joins TRBV19 to TRBJ1-1, with D possibly being TRBD1 (5 bases). Germline loops: CDR1 LNHDA, CDR2 SQIVND (reference sequence). The CDR3 length is 19 residues. V gave up 7 bases and J gave up 1 base, with 28 bases separating them. The CDR3 DNA is TGTGCCAGTACCCCCCTCTCGGCAGGGAGTCTTTCGGGGAACACTGAAGCTTTCTTT. This encodes CASTPLSAGSLSGNTEAFF.

The CDR3 DNA follows: TGTGCCAGCAGCCCGGGAGTAGTCAATGAGCAGTTCTTC. The encoded protein is CASSPGVVNEQFF. The chain combines TRBV11-3 with TRBJ2-1; tentatively, D is TRBD2 (6 bases). The V gene's germline CDR1 is SGHNT and CDR2 YENEEA. The V end was cut by 5 bases, the J end by 6 bases, with 11 bases between. The CDR3 is 13 amino acids.

This clone turned up a few times. The same CDR3 can be traced to other DNA sequences in this sample. V is TRBV11-3 and J is TRBJ2-3; D might be TRBD1 (6 bases). Germline lookup yields CDR1 SGHNT and CDR2 YENEEA. V dropped 5 bases and J dropped 3 bases, with 9 bases sitting between them. This CDR3 has 13 residues. CDR3 sequence: CASSPRGTDTQYF. CDR3 nucleotide sequence: TGTGCCAGCAGCCCCAGGGGTACAGATACGCAGTATTTT.

In its sample, this clone was seen a few times. The CDR3 sequence: CASSFTAGNTIYF. CDR3 nucleotide sequence: TGTGCCAGCAGTTTCACGGCTGGAAACACCATATATTTT. The chain employs TRBV28 and TRBJ1-3; D gene unclear. The CDR3 is made up of 13 amino acids. V was pared by 3 bases and J by 2 bases, with 5 bases between. CDR1 is MDHEN and CDR2 is SYDVKM in the germline V gene.

V gene TRBV2 combines with J gene TRBJ1-1, with no clear D. The germline gives CDR1 SNHLY, CDR2 FYNNEI. The CDR3 contains 15 residues. Between the trimmed V and J ends, which lost 8 bases and 1 base, there was a span of 17 bases. CDR3: CASYKGRSANTEAFF. The CDR3 DNA sequence: TGTGCCAGCTATAAGGGTCGCTCGGCGAACACTGAAGCTTTCTTT. Variable domain in full (rest from reference TRBV2 and TRBJ1-1): EPEVTQTPSHQVTQMGQEVILRCVPISNHLYFYWYRQILGQKVEFLVSFYNNEISEKSEIFDDQFSVERPDGSNFTLKIRSTKLEDSAMYFCASYKGRSANTEAFFGQGTRLTVV.

The chain carries TRBV19 and TRBJ1-3; tentative D call: TRBD1 (6 bases). The CDR3 spans 14 residues. CDR1 LNHDA and CDR2 SQIVND come from the germline V gene (reference sequence). The V end was cut by 6 bases, the J end by 4 bases, with 13 bases between. Here the CDR3 reads CASSPDRRGNTIYF. The CDR3 DNA follows: TGTGCCAGTAGCCCAGACAGGCGCGGAAACACCATATATTTT.

The rearrangement joins TRBV6-1 to TRBJ2-2, with D uncertain. Deletions cut 3 bases from V and 2 bases from J, with 7 bases between. This CDR3 has 14 residues. The V gene's germline CDR1 is MNHNS and CDR2 SASEGT. The CDR3 region is CASSDGRNTGELFF. The CDR3 DNA reads TGTGCCAGCAGTGACGGGCGCAACACCGGGGAGCTGTTTTTT.

Comment on this clone: The germline gene is not matched at one end of the junction; a read error may be the cause. The gene calls are TRBV6-6 and TRBJ1-2; 9 positions agree with TRBD1. The CDR3 consists of 16 residues. Germline values: CDR1 MNHNY, CDR2 SVGAGI (reference sequence). CDR3 bases: TGTGCCAGCAGTGACTCGACAGGGGGTACCCTCTATGGCTACACCTTC. Translation gives CASSDSTGGTLYGYTF.

The V and J genes are TRBV4-3 and TRBJ2-1; 12 bases map to TRBD2. From germline, CDR1 is LGHNA and CDR2 YSLEER. Trimming at V came to 0 bases and at J to 1 base, leaving 13 bases not matched to a gene. This CDR3 is built from 21 residues. The CDR3 spells CASSQDRGLAGFSGSYNEQFF. DNA of the CDR3: TGCGCCAGCAGCCAAGATCGAGGACTAGCGGGGTTCTCAGGTTCCTACAATGAGCAGTTCTTC.

The chain uses TRBV6-2 or TRBV6-3 and TRBJ2-4; D unresolved. This CDR3 has 16 residues. V was cut by 2 bases and J by 5 bases, with 16 bases left in between. Per germline, CDR1 MNHEY and CDR2 SVGEGT. This CDR3 is CASSYELVRNQNIQYF. The CDR3 nucleotides are TGTGCCAGCAGTTACGAACTCGTCAGAAACCAAAACATTCAGTACTTC.

The chain couples TRBV2 to TRBJ2-7; no clear D gene. Germline assignment: CDR1 SNHLY and CDR2 FYNNEI. Trimming removed 3 bases from V and 2 bases from J, with 11 bases in between. The CDR3 covers 14 residues. This CDR3 reads CASSDGRGTYEQYF. CDR3 bases: TGTGCCAGCAGTGACGGACGTGGGACCTACGAGCAGTACTTC.

The rearrangement uses TRBV19 and TRBJ1-1, with 8 bases identical to TRBD1. The junction had 8 bases not matched to a gene; V was cut back by 7 bases and J by 4 bases. The CDR3 extends over 14 amino acids. The V gene's germline CDR1 is LNHDA and CDR2 SQIVND (reference sequence). The CDR3 coding sequence is TGTGCCAGTACCCTACAGGGGGGGCTCACTGAAGCTTTCTTT. It yields the protein CASTLQGGLTEAFF.

The genes are TRBV28 and TRBJ2-3, with 9 bases identical to TRBD2. Germline lookup yields CDR1 MDHEN and CDR2 SYDVKM. V trimming: 4 bases; J trimming: 2 bases; junction bases outside the gene matches: 7. The CDR3 extends over 16 amino acids. CDR3 sequence: CASSSLLAGITDTQYF. CDR3 in DNA: TGTGCCAGCAGTTCCCTACTAGCGGGTATCACAGATACGCAGTATTTT.

This clone came up once. The rearrangement joins TRBV7-2 to TRBJ2-6; D remains ambiguous. The CDR3 is made up of 16 amino acids. V gave up 5 bases and J gave up 0 bases, with 11 bases separating them. The germline V gene encodes CDR1 SGHTA and CDR2 FQGNSA. The CDR3 DNA reads as TGTGCCAGCAGCCCCGAGGTGAGCTCTGGGGCCAACGTCCTGACTTTC. It encodes CASSPEVSSGANVLTF.